Presented here are 10 T cell receptor beta chains from one specimen sequenced in a study of T cells in Graves' hyperthyroidism and ophthalmopathy (dated by TCRdb to between 2018 and 2021). Library method: multiplex PCR. The instrument given in TCRdb is Illumina HiSeq 2000. TCR beta CDR3 regions were amplified from RNA transcripts. The TCR CDR3 was subjected to a first round of RT-PCR using the HTBI primer set and the Qiagen OneStep RT-PCR kit. TCRdb trimmed public reads at Q25 via fastp, called clones via MiXCR and kept in-frame beta chains. Each entry merges the rows of one CDR3 protein and shows their most common DNA and genes. The sample yields more than 550,000 distinct CDR3 sequences; around 20% were counted once. The ten largest make up over 15% of the sample. The sequencing sample was made of blood. The receptor source for this set is a woman between 50 and 59 years old with Graves' hyperthyroidism that later progressed to Graves' ophthalmopathy.

The chain joins TRBV7-2 to TRBJ2-1; D gene ambiguous. Trimming shortened V by 5 bases and J by 10 bases, and 12 bases separated the two germline ends. From germline, CDR1 is SGHTA and CDR2 FQGNSA. The CDR3 runs to 12 residues. CDR3 nucleotide sequence: TGTGCCAGCAGCCCACCAAGGGCCGAGCAGTTCTTC. Residues: CASSPPRAEQFF.

V usage is TRBV7-3 and J usage is TRBJ2-3; the D gene is possibly TRBD1 (5 bases). V lost 1 base to trimming and J lost 4 bases, with 9 bases between them. CDR1 is SGHTA and CDR2 is FQGTGA in the germline V gene. The CDR3 is 14 amino acids. DNA for the CDR3: TGTGCCAGCAGCTTAAAAGGGGTGGCAGATACGCAGTATTTT. As protein: CASSLKGVADTQYF.

This clonotype was recorded at least ten times. The chain recombines TRBV6-5 with TRBJ1-1; D is unresolved. The CDR3 has 18 residues. From germline, CDR1 is MNHEY and CDR2 SVGAGI. V lost 2 bases and J 6 bases, leaving 25 bases between the germline ends. CDR3 nucleotide sequence: TGTGCCAGCAGTTACCGATCCCCAGGTTCCGAACGAAACTCTGAAGCTTTCTTT. Protein: CASSYRSPGSERNSEAFF.

This chain joins TRBV24-1 and TRBJ1-5; D uncertain. The CDR3 covers 14 residues. V dropped 9 bases and J dropped 4 bases, with 15 bases sitting between them. From germline, CDR1 is KGHDR and CDR2 SFDVKD. The CDR3 DNA reads as TGTGCCACCGCTGGGGTTAGGGTGAATCAGCCCCAGCATTTT. Its protein is CATAGVRVNQPQHF.

This clonotype came up a few times. The chain is built from TRBV6-1 and TRBJ2-7; TRBD1 matches 8 bases. The CDR3 length is 16 residues. V trimming: 7 bases; J trimming: 2 bases; junction bases outside the gene matches: 13. Germline CDR1 MNHNS, CDR2 SASEGT. CDR3 bases: TGTGCCAGCAACGGGCAGGGGGCTCCATCTACCTACGAGCAGTACTTC. This encodes CASNGQGAPSTYEQYF.

The J gene is TRBJ2-7, the V gene TRBV9; D gene ambiguous. CDR1 and CDR2 from the germline V gene are SGDLS and YYNGEE. The CDR3 has 14 amino acids. V lost 4 bases to trimming and J lost 4 bases, with 15 bases between them. In DNA, the CDR3 is TGTGCCAGCAGCCGAGGCCTTACGAGTTACGAGCAGTACTTC. It translates to CASSRGLTSYEQYF.

This clonotype was detected ten times or more. This chain connects TRBV2 to TRBJ1-5, with no clear D. Germline-derived CDR1 and CDR2 are SNHLY and FYNNEI. The CDR3 spans 15 residues. The V gene lost 5 bases and the J gene lost 5 bases, with 16 bases spanning the gap. CDR3 nucleotide sequence: TGTGCCAGCAGTTCCGGGCTGCGGGTGGATCAGCCCCAGCATTTT. It encodes CASSSGLRVDQPQHF.

This clonotype was recorded at least ten times. The genes are TRBV5-1 and TRBJ1-3; TRBD1 agrees at 7 bases. Germline-derived CDR1 and CDR2 are SGHRS and YFSETQ. With V trimmed by 3 bases and J by 2 bases, 2 bases remained unmatched. This CDR3 region has 14 residues. Here the CDR3 reads CASSSDRAGNTIYF. The DNA for the CDR3 is TGCGCCAGCAGCTCAGACAGGGCTGGAAACACCATATATTTT.

This clonotype was counted only a few times. This chain joins TRBV12-3 or TRBV12-4 and TRBJ1-1; D is possibly TRBD1 (6 bases). There are 12 residues in the CDR3. Deletions cut 7 bases from V and 10 bases from J, with 16 bases between. The CDR3 here is CASIKGRGSAFF. CDR3 nucleotides: TGTGCCAGCATTAAGGGGAGGGGGTCAGCTTTCTTT.

This clonotype was recorded a few times. V usage is TRBV7-9 and J usage is TRBJ1-2, with unresolved D. Germline-derived CDR1 and CDR2 are SEHNR and FQNEAQ (reference sequence). The CDR3 covers 15 residues. V lost 4 bases, J lost 0 bases, and 12 bases lay in between. The CDR3 spells CASSSQYIANYGYTF. CDR3 nucleotides: TGTGCCAGCAGCTCTCAATACATAGCTAACTATGGCTACACCTTC.